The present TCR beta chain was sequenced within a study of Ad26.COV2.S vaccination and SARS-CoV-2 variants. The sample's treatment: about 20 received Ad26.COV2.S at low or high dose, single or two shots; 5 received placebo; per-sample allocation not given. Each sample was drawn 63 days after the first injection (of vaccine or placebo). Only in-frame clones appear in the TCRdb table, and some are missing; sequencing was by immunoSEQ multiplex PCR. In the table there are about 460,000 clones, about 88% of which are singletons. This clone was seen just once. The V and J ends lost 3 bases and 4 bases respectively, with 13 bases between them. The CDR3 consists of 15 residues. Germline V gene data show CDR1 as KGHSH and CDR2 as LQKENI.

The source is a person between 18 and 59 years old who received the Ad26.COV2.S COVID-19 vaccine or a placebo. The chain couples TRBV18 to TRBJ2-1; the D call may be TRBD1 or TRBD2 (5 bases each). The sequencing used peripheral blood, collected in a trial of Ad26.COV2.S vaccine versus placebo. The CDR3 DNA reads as TGTGCCAGCTCACCCCAGTGGGGGAAGTACAATGAGCAGTTCTTC. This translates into CASSPQWGKYNEQFF.